Listed below are T cell receptor beta chains from one sample, sequenced in a study of cytomegalovirus exposure and HLA in healthy donors. This table comes from immunoSEQ multiplex PCR, and its TCRdb copy is limited to in-frame clones, with some not included. This sample has some 150,000 clones, with over 70% found just once. Sequencing was done on a sample of PBMCs. The receptors derive from a man between 18 and 35 years old in good health and CMV-seropositive. CDR3s include the opening cysteine and the closing phenylalanine or tryptophan. A D gene is named only where the DNA matches it firmly. Clone size appears in some rows only: once, few, many, or a class for an expanded clone.

abundance,v_gene,j_gene,d_gene,CDR3nt,CDR3aa
-,TRBV5-4,TRBJ2-7,-,TGTGCCAGCAGCTTGGTAGGGGTCGAGCAGTACTTC,CASSLVGVEQYF
-,TRBV29-1,TRBJ1-5,-,TGCAGCGTTGCTCTCAACAGCAATAGCAATCAGCCCCAGCATTTT,CSVALNSNSNQPQHF
few,TRBV5-4,TRBJ2-7,-,TGTGCCAGCAGCCCCGTTGGCAGGGCCTACGAGCAGTACTTC,CASSPVGRAYEQYF
-,TRBV4-1,TRBJ2-2,-,TGCGCCAGCAGCGTACCCCAGGGCCAGGTGGCCGCCGGGGAGCTGTTTTTT,CASSVPQGQVAAGELFF
-,TRBV27,TRBJ2-5,TRBD2,TGTGCCAGCAGTGGACTAGCGGGACCACAAGAGACCCAGTACTTC,CASSGLAGPQETQYF
-,TRBV5-8,TRBJ2-1,TRBD2,TGTGCCAGCAGCTTGTGGGCTAGCGGAAACAATGAGCAGTTCTTC,CASSLWASGNNEQFF
-,TRBV5-1,TRBJ2-5,TRBD1,TGCGCCAGCACCCCCAGACAGGGCGAGGTTGGGACCCAGTACTTC,CASTPRQGEVGTQYF
-,TRBV30,TRBJ2-5,TRBD2,TGTGCCTGGAGTGTACGACTAGCGGGGGTTGAGACCCAGTACTTC,CAWSVRLAGVETQYF
few,TRBV9,TRBJ1-6,-,TGTGCCAGCAGCCTACAGGTAGATTCACCCCTCCACTTT,CASSLQVDSPLHF
many,TRBV19,TRBJ2-2,TRBD1,TGTGCCAGTAGAGACTCCGGGACAGGGGACACCGGGGAGCTGTTTTTT,CASRDSGTGDTGELFF
-,TRBV15,TRBJ2-1,-,TGTGCCACCAGCATCTCTATGAGGTACAATGAGCAGTTCTTC,CATSISMRYNEQFF
-,TRBV7-8,TRBJ2-5,-,TGTGCCAGCAGCCCAGGGCTTGTAGAGACCCAGTACTTC,CASSPGLVETQYF
few,TRBV7-2,TRBJ1-2,TRBD1,TGTGCCAGCAGCCGGGATGGGACAGGGAATGGCTACACCTTC,CASSRDGTGNGYTF
-,TRBV19,TRBJ2-2,-,TGTGCCAGTAGTACCTACCACAGGGTCGAGGCCGGGGAGCTGTTTTTT,CASSTYHRVEAGELFF
-,TRBV9,TRBJ1-4,TRBD1,TGTGCCAGCAGCGTAGGTGGACAGGGGCGACTAGGTGAAAAACTGTTTTTT,CASSVGGQGRLGEKLFF
-,TRBV2,TRBJ2-5,TRBD1,TGTGCCAGCAGGGTGGCAGGGGGCGGGTGGTCCGGGGAGACCCAGTACTTC,CASRVAGGGWSGETQYF
-,TRBV5-4,TRBJ2-4,-,TGTGCCAGCAGCTTGGACAGGGTAGCCAAAAACATTCAGTACTTC,CASSLDRVAKNIQYF
-,TRBV9,TRBJ1-5,TRBD1,TGTGCCAGCAGCGTAGATGGGAGACAGGGCCACGCGGGTCCCCAGCATTTT,CASSVDGRQGHAGPQHF
-,TRBV7-8,TRBJ2-7,TRBD1,TGTGCCAGCAGCTCTACCCGACAGGGCTACGAGCAGTACTTC,CASSSTRQGYEQYF
-,TRBV4-1,TRBJ2-3,-,TGCGCCAGCAGCCAAGATTTTGGCGGGGGCACAGATACGCAGTATTTT,CASSQDFGGGTDTQYF
-,TRBV9,TRBJ2-3,-,TGTGCCAGCACCTTGACGGGGACTTACGGCACAGATACGCAGTATTTT,CASTLTGTYGTDTQYF
-,TRBV5-4,TRBJ2-1,TRBD2,TGTGCCAGCTCTAGCGGGGGGGCTATGAATGAGCAGTTCTTC,CASSSGGAMNEQFF
once,TRBV27,TRBJ2-7,-,TGTGCCAGCAGTTTAGGGCAGATCTACGAGCAGTACTTC,CASSLGQIYEQYF
-,TRBV9,TRBJ1-2,TRBD1,TGTGCCAGCAGCCTAGCCGGGACAGGGGCTGGTGGCTACACCTTC,CASSLAGTGAGGYTF
-,TRBV11-2,TRBJ1-1,TRBD1,TGTGCCAGCAGCCGCACAGGGGTGAATACTGAAGCTTTCTTT,CASSRTGVNTEAFF
-,TRBV28,TRBJ1-2,-,TGTGCCAGCAGTTTACCCGGAAGAGGATTGGGCTACACCTTC,CASSLPGRGLGYTF
-,TRBV19,TRBJ1-5,-,TGTGCCAGTAGTATGAGGGAGAGCAATCAGCCCCAGCATTTT,CASSMRESNQPQHF
-,TRBV16,TRBJ2-1,-,TGTGCCAGCAGCCCTAACAATGAGCAGTTCTTC,CASSPNNEQFF
few,TRBV6-1,TRBJ2-3,-,TGTGCCAGCAGTGGGGCACCCTGGACAGATACGCAGTATTTT,CASSGAPWTDTQYF
-,TRBV7-8,TRBJ1-5,-,TGTGCCAGCAGCTTAGACACAGCTAATCAGCCCCAGCATTTT,CASSLDTANQPQHF
-,TRBV5-1,TRBJ2-3,TRBD2,TGCGCCAGCCAGAAGATGAGCGGGAGCTCGGTACCAGATACGCAGTATTTT,CASQKMSGSSVPDTQYF
-,TRBV7-3,TRBJ2-5,TRBD2,TGTGCCAGCAGCATGACTAGCGGGGGGGTTAAAGAGACCCAGTACTTC,CASSMTSGGVKETQYF
-,TRBV4-1,TRBJ1-2,TRBD1,TGCGCCAGCAGCCAGGACAGGGGGAATGGCTACACCTTC,CASSQDRGNGYTF
-,TRBV2,TRBJ2-3,TRBD2,TGTGCCAGCAGATATAGCGGGAGATTGGATACGCAGTATTTT,CASRYSGRLDTQYF
-,TRBV10-1,TRBJ2-3,-,TGCGCCAGCAGTGAAGGGAGGGATACGCAGTATTTT,CASSEGRDTQYF
-,TRBV18,TRBJ1-2,-,TGTGCCAGCTCACCACAGGCAGAGTCGAGGGGCTACACCTTC,CASSPQAESRGYTF
once,TRBV7-6,TRBJ2-1,TRBD1,TGTGCCAGCAGCTTAACTCCCGGGACAGGGGGCAATGAGCAGTTCTTC,CASSLTPGTGGNEQFF
-,TRBV6-1,TRBJ2-2,TRBD1,TGTGCCAGCAAAGAACAGGGGGGGGAGCTGTTTTTT,CASKEQGGELFF
-,TRBV7-9,TRBJ1-4,TRBD1,TGTGCCAGCAGCGAGGACAGGTTCAAACTGTTTTTT,CASSEDRFKLFF
-,TRBV13,TRBJ1-1,-,TGTGCCAGCAGTCCGGTCGGGGGTTACATGAACACTGAAGCTTTCTTT,CASSPVGGYMNTEAFF
-,TRBV7-9,TRBJ1-5,TRBD1,TGTGCCAGCAGCGCAGGGGGTCTGAGTCAGCCCCAGCATTTT,CASSAGGLSQPQHF
-,TRBV19,TRBJ2-7,-,TGTGCCAGTAGTATAGGCGGGAACGAGCAGTACTTC,CASSIGGNEQYF
-,TRBV30,TRBJ2-2,TRBD1,TGTGCCTGGAGCCCCGGGACAGTCGCGAACACCGGGGAGCTGTTTTTT,CAWSPGTVANTGELFF
-,TRBV4-3,TRBJ2-3,TRBD2,TGCGCCAGCAGCCAGAGCGGGGTCAGAGATACGCAGTATTTT,CASSQSGVRDTQYF
-,TRBV11-2,TRBJ1-1,-,TGTGCCAGCAGCTTAGATCGACGGGTGAAGAACACTGAAGCTTTCTTT,CASSLDRRVKNTEAFF
-,TRBV7-2,TRBJ1-1,-,TGTGCCAGCCGGCTTAGCCTTATGTACACTGAAGCTTTCTTT,CASRLSLMYTEAFF
few,TRBV9,TRBJ1-2,TRBD1,TGTGCCAGCAGCGTACGTTCAGGGGGCGGTTATGGCTACACCTTC,CASSVRSGGGYGYTF
-,TRBV11-2,TRBJ2-3,-,TGTGCCAGCAGCCTTTCCCTCCCAGATACGCAGTATTTT,CASSLSLPDTQYF
-,TRBV18,TRBJ2-7,TRBD2,TGTGCCAGCTCACCACCGGCGGGAGGGTCCTACGAGCAGTACTTC,CASSPPAGGSYEQYF
-,TRBV7-9,TRBJ1-1,-,TGTGCCAGCAGCTTTGAGGGAATGAACACTGAAGCTTTCTTT,CASSFEGMNTEAFF
-,TRBV7-9,TRBJ1-5,TRBD1,TGTGCCAGCAGCTTAGTCGGGACAGTAAACAATCAGCCCCAGCATTTT,CASSLVGTVNNQPQHF
few,TRBV7-8,TRBJ2-7,-,TGTGCCAGCAGCTTCGACTACGACAGGAGTTACGAGCAGTACTTC,CASSFDYDRSYEQYF
-,TRBV19,TRBJ1-1,TRBD1,TGTGCCAGCGCCCCAACAGGGGGCCGGGGTTCGACTGAAGCTTTCTTT,CASAPTGGRGSTEAFF
-,TRBV30,TRBJ2-5,-,TGTGCCTGGAGTGTCCACAGCGGGGAGACCCAGTACTTC,CAWSVHSGETQYF
-,TRBV7-9,TRBJ1-4,-,TGTGCCAGCAGCTTAGTCTCCGGGATCGGCGAAAAACTGTTTTTT,CASSLVSGIGEKLFF
once,TRBV5-6,TRBJ2-7,-,TGTGCCAGCAGCTTGGATTTTAGCGAGCAGTACTTC,CASSLDFSEQYF
few,TRBV4-1,TRBJ2-7,-,TGCGCCAGCAGCCAAGATTCGCAGGTTACCCCCTACGAGCAGTACTTC,CASSQDSQVTPYEQYF
-,TRBV5-5,TRBJ1-5,-,TGTGCCAGCAGCCTGTCGGACAGTAGAAATCAGCCCCAGCATTTT,CASSLSDSRNQPQHF
few,TRBV6-1,TRBJ1-6,TRBD1,TGTGCCAGCAGTGAACGGGACAGAGATAATTCACCCCTCCACTTT,CASSERDRDNSPLHF